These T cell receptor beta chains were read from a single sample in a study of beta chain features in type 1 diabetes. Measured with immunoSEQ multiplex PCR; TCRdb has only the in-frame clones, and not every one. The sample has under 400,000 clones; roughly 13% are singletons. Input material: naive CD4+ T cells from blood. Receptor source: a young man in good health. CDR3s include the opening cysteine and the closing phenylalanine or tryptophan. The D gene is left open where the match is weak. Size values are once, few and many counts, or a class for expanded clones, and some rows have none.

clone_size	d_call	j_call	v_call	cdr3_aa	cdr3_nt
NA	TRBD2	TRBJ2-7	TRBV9	CASSPSAPALAEVAYEQYF	TGTGCCAGCAGCCCATCCGCCCCCGCCCTAGCGGAGGTAGCCTACGAGCAGTACTTC
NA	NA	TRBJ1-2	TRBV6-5	CASSPDTYGYTF	TGTGCCAGCAGTCCAGACACCTATGGCTACACCTTC
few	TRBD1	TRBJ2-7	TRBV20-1	CSARTGDEQYF	TGCAGTGCCAGAACAGGGGACGAGCAGTACTTC
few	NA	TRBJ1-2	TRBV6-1	CASSVRQRDGYTF	TGTGCCAGCAGTGTCAGGCAAAGAGATGGCTACACCTTC
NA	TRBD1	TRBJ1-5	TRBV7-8	CASSFGQGNQPQHF	TGTGCCAGCAGCTTCGGACAGGGCAATCAGCCCCAGCATTTT
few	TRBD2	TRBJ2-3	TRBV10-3	CAISETTSRTDTQYF	TGTGCCATCAGTGAGACGACTAGCCGCACAGATACGCAGTATTTT
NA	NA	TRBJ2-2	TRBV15	CATSRDLVVGTQNTGELFF	TGTGCCACCAGCAGAGATCTGGTCGTAGGGACACAGAACACCGGGGAGCTGTTTTTT
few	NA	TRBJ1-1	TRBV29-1	CSVRGGVNAGTEAFF	TGCAGCGTCCGTGGCGGGGTCAACGCGGGCACTGAAGCTTTCTTT
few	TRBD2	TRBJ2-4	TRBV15	CATSRDGAGGANIQYF	TGTGCCACCAGCAGAGATGGGGCGGGGGGGGCCAACATTCAGTACTTC
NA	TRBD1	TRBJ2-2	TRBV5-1	CASSSRTGSDTGELFF	TGCGCCAGCAGCTCGCGGACAGGGTCGGACACCGGGGAGCTGTTTTTT
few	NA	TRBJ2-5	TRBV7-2	CASSLRQGQETQYF	TGTGCCAGCAGTCTTAGGCAGGGGCAAGAGACCCAGTACTTC
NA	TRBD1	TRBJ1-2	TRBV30	CAWSFTGVGGYTF	TGTGCCTGGAGTTTCACAGGGGTGGGCGGCTACACCTTC
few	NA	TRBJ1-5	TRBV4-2	CASSQGEGSQPQHF	TGTGCCAGCAGCCAAGGTGAGGGCAGTCAGCCCCAGCATTTT
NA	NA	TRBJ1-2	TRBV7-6	CASSLVDSGNYGYTF	TGTGCCAGCAGCTTAGTGGACAGTGGTAACTATGGCTACACCTTC
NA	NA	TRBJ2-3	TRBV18	CASSPPQGPDTQYF	TGTGCCAGCTCACCGCCGCAGGGGCCAGATACGCAGTATTTT
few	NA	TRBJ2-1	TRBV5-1	CASKEESRQFF	TGCGCCAGCAAGGAGGAGTCGAGGCAGTTCTTC
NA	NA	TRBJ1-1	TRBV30	CAWSAGNTEAFF	TGTGCCTGGAGTGCAGGGAACACTGAAGCTTTCTTT
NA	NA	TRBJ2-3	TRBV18	CASSPPGRTDTQYF	TGTGCCAGCTCACCGCCAGGGAGGACAGATACGCAGTATTTT
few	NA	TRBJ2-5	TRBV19	CASRARGGETQYF	TGTGCCAGTAGGGCAAGAGGGGGAGAGACCCAGTACTTC
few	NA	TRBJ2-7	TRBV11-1	CASSLEEGSPYF	TGTGCCAGCAGCTTAGAAGAGGGATCGCCGTACTTC
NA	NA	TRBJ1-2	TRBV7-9	CASSLARLYGYTF	TGTGCCAGCAGCTTAGCGCGCCTCTATGGCTACACCTTC
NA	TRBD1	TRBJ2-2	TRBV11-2	CASNHNRGRVPGELFF	TGTGCCAGCAACCACAACAGGGGGCGCGTTCCCGGGGAGCTGTTTTTT
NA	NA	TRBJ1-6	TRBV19	CASNQEPGRGSPLHF	TGTGCCAGTAACCAGGAGCCGGGGAGGGGATCACCCCTCCACTTT
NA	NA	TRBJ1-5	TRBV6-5	CASRDTSNQPQHF	TGTGCCAGCAGGGACACTAGCAATCAGCCCCAGCATTTT
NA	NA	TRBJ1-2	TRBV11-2	CALQGPSDYGYTF	TGTGCCCTTCAGGGGCCCTCGGACTATGGCTACACCTTC
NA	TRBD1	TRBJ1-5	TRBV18	CASSPQGAESNQPQHF	TGTGCCAGCTCACCACAGGGGGCCGAGAGCAATCAGCCCCAGCATTTT
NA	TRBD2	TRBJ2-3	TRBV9	CASSVGWTSVSTDTQYF	TGTGCCAGCAGCGTAGGGTGGACTAGCGTGAGCACAGATACGCAGTATTTT
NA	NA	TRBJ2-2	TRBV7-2	CASSYLAFGELFF	TGTGCCAGCAGCTATCTAGCGTTCGGGGAGCTGTTTTTT
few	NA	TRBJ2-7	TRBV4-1	CASSQTGEVKYF	TGCGCCAGCAGCCAAACAGGGGAGGTAAAGTACTTC
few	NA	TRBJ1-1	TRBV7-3	CASSHGGQNTEAFF	TGTGCCAGCAGCCACGGCGGACAAAACACTGAAGCTTTCTTT
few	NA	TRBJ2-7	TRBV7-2	CASSLAGRVDEQYF	TGTGCCAGCAGCTTAGCCGGGAGAGTCGACGAGCAGTACTTC
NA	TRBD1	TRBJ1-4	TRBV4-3	CASSQATGVGEKLFF	TGCGCCAGCAGCCAAGCTACAGGGGTGGGTGAAAAACTGTTTTTT